The source of this T cell receptor (beta chain) is a study of blood T cell repertoires in COVID-19. Whole-study context: Collection of acute and convalescent COVID-19 samples took place in the United States, Italy and Spain.

Authors' data handling: Amplification of reference gene primers was used by the study to estimate nucleated cell counts. The repertoire was sequenced with immunoSEQ multiplex PCR; TCRdb's copy has only in-frame clones and lacks some. D and trimming come from the DNA, and the V and J calls and clone size come from that table. The sample has about 270,000 clones; approximately 89% are singletons. Germline V lookup: CDR1 ENHRY, CDR2 SYGVKD. V lost 10 bases, J lost 0 bases, and 7 bases stayed unmatched. CDR3 size: 15 residues. This sequence was found in a woman between 35 and 50 years old with acute COVID-19. Source material: PBMCs or T cells enriched from blood (not recorded which). The chain couples TRBV10-3 to TRBJ1-3, with 9 bases matching TRBD1. For the CDR3, the DNA is TGTGCCACCAGGAGGGACAGGGACTCTGGAAACACCATATATTTT. Amino acids: CATRRDRDSGNTIYF.